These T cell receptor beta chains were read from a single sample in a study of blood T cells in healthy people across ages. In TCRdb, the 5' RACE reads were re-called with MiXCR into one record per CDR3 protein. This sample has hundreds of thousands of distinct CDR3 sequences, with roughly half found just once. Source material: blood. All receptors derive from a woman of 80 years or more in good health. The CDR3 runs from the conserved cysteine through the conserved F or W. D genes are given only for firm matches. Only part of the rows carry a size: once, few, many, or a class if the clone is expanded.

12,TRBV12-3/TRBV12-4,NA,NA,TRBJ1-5,CASSLAGKAQHF,TGTGCCAGCAGTTTAGCTGGTAAGGCCCAGCATTTT
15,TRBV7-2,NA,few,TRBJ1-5,CASSLTRTHYQPQHF,TGTGCCAGCAGCTTGACCAGGACCCATTATCAGCCCCAGCATTTT
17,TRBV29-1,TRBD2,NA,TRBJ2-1,CSVEDSASGSSYNEQFF,TGCAGCGTTGAAGATTCGGCTAGCGGGAGCTCCTACAATGAGCAGTTCTTC
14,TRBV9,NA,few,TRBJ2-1,CASNRDSSYNEQFF,TGTGCCAGCAACCGGGACTCCTCCTACAATGAGCAGTTCTTC
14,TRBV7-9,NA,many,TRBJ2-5,CASSDTDDDLTQYF,TGTGCCAGCAGCGATACCGACGATGATCTGACCCAGTACTTC
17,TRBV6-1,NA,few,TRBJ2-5,CASSEAKGVRSKGTQYF,TGTGCCAGCAGTGAAGCGAAGGGTGTCAGGAGCAAGGGGACCCAGTACTTC
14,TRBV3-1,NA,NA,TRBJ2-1,CASSQGGGGNEQFF,TGTGCCAGCAGCCAAGGTGGAGGGGGGAATGAGCAGTTCTTC
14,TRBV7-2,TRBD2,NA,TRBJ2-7,CASRKSGGAPEQYF,TGTGCCAGCAGAAAAAGCGGGGGGGCCCCCGAGCAGTACTTC
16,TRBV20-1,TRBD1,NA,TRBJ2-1,CSAPRPIGTGTDEQFF,TGCAGTGCCCCACGTCCCATTGGGACAGGTACCGACGAGCAGTTCTTC
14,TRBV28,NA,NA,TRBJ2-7,CASAPNGIIYEQYF,TGTGCCAGCGCGCCCAACGGGATTATCTACGAGCAGTACTTC
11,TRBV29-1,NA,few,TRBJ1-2,CSVRVGYGYTF,TGCAGCGTTCGGGTGGGCTATGGCTACACCTTC
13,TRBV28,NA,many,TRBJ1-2,CASRLLQGYGYTF,TGTGCCAGCAGGCTCCTCCAAGGGTACGGCTACACCTTC
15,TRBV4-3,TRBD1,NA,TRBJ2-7,CASSQDRTGVGEQYF,TGCGCCAGCAGCCAAGATCGGACAGGGGTAGGCGAGCAGTACTTC
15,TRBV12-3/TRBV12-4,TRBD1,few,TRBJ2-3,CASSLGDRDADTQYF,TGTGCCAGCAGTTTAGGGGACAGGGACGCAGATACGCAGTATTTT
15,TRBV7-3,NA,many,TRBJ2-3,CASSLFNTGTDTQYF,TGTGCCAGCAGCTTATTCAATACGGGCACAGATACGCAGTATTTT
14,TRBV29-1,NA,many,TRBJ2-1,CSVIRGIGFNEQFF,TGCAGCGTCATCAGGGGAATTGGTTTCAATGAGCAGTTCTTC
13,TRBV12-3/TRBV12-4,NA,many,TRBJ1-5,CATALRSNQPQHF,TGTGCCACCGCCCTGAGGAGCAATCAGCCCCAGCATTTT
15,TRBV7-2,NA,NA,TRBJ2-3,CASSLVRGEAGTQYF,TGTGCCAGCAGCTTAGTCCGCGGGGAGGCTGGTACGCAGTATTTT
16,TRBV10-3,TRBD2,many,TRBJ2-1,CAISDRSGSSYNEQFF,TGTGCCATCAGTGACAGGAGCGGGAGCTCCTACAATGAGCAGTTCTTC
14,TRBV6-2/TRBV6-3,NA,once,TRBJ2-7,CASTGGTRTYEQYF,TGTGCCAGCACCGGGGGGACACGGACCTACGAGCAGTACTTC
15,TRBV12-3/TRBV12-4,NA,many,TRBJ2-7,CASSEEKVASYEQYF,TGTGCCAGCAGTGAGGAGAAAGTAGCCTCCTACGAGCAGTACTTC
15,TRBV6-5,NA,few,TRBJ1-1,CASSYAGTGGTEAFF,TGTGCCAGCAGTTACGCTGGGACGGGTGGCACTGAAGCTTTCTTT
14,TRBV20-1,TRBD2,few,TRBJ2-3,CRAPGTRGTDTQYF,TGCAGGGCCCCCGGGACTAGAGGCACAGATACGCAGTATTTT
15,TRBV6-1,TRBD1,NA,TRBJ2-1,CASSHGTGKYNEQFF,TGTGCCAGCAGCCACGGGACAGGGAAGTACAATGAGCAGTTCTTC
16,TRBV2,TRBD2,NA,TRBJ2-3,CVSRRTSGAYTDTQYF,TGTGTCAGCAGGAGGACTAGCGGGGCTTACACAGATACGCAGTATTTT
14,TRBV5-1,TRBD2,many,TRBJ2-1,CASSVGLVSNEQFF,TGCGCCAGCAGCGTGGGACTAGTAAGTAATGAGCAGTTCTTC
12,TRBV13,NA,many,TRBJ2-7,CASSSVGGEQYF,TGTGCCAGCAGCTCGGTGGGCGGGGAGCAGTACTTC
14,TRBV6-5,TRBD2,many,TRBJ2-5,CASSRLAGSVTQYF,TGTGCCAGCTCCCGACTAGCCGGGAGTGTGACCCAGTACTTC
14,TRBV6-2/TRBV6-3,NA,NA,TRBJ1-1,CASSSASMNTEAFF,TGTGCCAGCAGTTCCGCCAGCATGAACACTGAAGCTTTCTTT
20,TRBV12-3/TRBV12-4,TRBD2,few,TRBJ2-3,CASSQPGLGSFRGYTDTQYF,TGTGCCAGCAGTCAGCCGGGACTAGGTTCGTTTAGGGGGTACACAGATACGCAGTATTTT
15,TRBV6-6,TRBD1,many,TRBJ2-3,CASSVRGLSTDTQYF,TGTGCCAGCAGTGTCAGGGGGCTTAGCACAGATACGCAGTATTTT
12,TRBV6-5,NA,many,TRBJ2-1,CASSYDSRKQFF,TGTGCCAGCAGTTACGACAGTCGGAAGCAGTTCTTC
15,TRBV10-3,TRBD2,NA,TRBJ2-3,CAIGAFSGGAGTQYF,TGTGCCATTGGCGCCTTTAGCGGGGGGGCAGGTACGCAGTATTTT
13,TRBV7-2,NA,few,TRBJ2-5,CASSPNRRETQYF,TGTGCCAGCAGCCCCAATAGGAGGGAGACCCAGTACTTC
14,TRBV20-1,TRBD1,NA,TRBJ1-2,CSANQPGQGWGYTF,TGCAGTGCTAACCAACCGGGACAGGGTTGGGGCTACACCTTC
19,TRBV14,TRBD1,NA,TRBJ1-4,CASSQVLLPQRQGGEKLFF,TGTGCCAGCAGCCAAGTGCTGCTCCCTCAAAGACAGGGCGGTGAAAAACTGTTTTTT
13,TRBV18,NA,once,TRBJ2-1,CASSPPTGRQQFF,TGTGCCAGCTCACCACCGACCGGCAGGCAGCAGTTCTTC
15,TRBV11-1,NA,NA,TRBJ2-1,CASSFTVSSYNEQFF,TGTGCCAGCAGCTTTACGGTTTCCTCCTACAATGAGCAGTTCTTC
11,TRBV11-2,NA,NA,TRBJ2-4,CASSWGDIQYF,TGTGCCAGCAGCTGGGGAGACATTCAGTACTTC
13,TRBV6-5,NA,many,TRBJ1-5,CASSKDRFQPQHF,TGTGCCAGCAGCAAAGACAGGTTTCAGCCCCAGCATTTT
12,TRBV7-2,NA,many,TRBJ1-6,CASSQNSNTLHF,TGTGCCAGCAGCCAGAACTCTAACACCCTCCACTTT
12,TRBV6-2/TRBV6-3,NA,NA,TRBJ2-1,CASSEAYNEQFF,TGTGCCAGCAGTGAGGCATACAATGAGCAGTTCTTC
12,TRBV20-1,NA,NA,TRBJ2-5,CSARVIEGTQYF,TGCAGTGCTAGAGTAATCGAAGGGACCCAGTACTTC
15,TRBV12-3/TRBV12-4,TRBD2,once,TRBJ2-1,CASSSGTTSHNEQFF,TGTGCCAGCAGCTCCGGGACTACCAGCCACAATGAGCAGTTCTTC
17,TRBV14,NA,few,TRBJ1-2,CASSQASLRGLNYGYTF,TGTGCCAGCAGCCAAGCTTCCTTACGGGGCCTAAACTATGGCTACACCTTC
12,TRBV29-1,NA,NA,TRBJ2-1,CSTGQSSNAQFF,TGCAGCACCGGACAGAGTAGCAATGCGCAGTTCTTC
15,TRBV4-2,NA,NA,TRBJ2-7,CASSQERRTSYEQYF,TGTGCCAGCAGCCAAGAGCGTCGTACATCCTACGAGCAGTACTTC
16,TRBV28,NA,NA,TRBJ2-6,CASSPGSHSGANVLTF,TGTGCCAGCAGTCCCGGCAGCCACTCTGGGGCCAACGTCCTGACTTTC
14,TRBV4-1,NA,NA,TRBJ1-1,CASSQDEGNTEAFF,TGCGCCAGCAGCCAAGATGAGGGTAACACTGAAGCTTTCTTT
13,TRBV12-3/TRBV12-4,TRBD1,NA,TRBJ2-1,CASSWTGTDEQFF,TGTGCCAGCAGCTGGACAGGGACGGATGAGCAGTTCTTC
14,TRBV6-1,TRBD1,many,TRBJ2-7,CASSVRDREDEQYF,TGTGCCAGCAGTGTCCGGGACAGGGAGGACGAGCAGTACTTC